This TCR beta chain was captured by sequencing in a study of shared clonotypes between healthy human individuals. V was clipped by 7 bases and J by 5 bases; unmatched bases: 12. The CDR3 sequence is 15 residues long. The germline V gene has CDR1 MDHEN and CDR2 SYDVKM. Some clones are missing from TCRdb's copy, which holds only in-frame ones; the method was immunoSEQ multiplex PCR. Of some 1,100,000 clones listed, about 80% are singletons. The TCR was taken from a man aged 18 to 29 in good health. Some clones in this sample may be carry-over from other donors' samples. Material for sequencing was memory CD4+ T cells from PBMCs. Subset indicated: CD45RA-negative fraction. V gene TRBV28 combines with J gene TRBJ1-1, with 8 bases lining up with TRBD1. The DNA of the CDR3 is TGTGCCAGCATTGCCACAGGGGGTCGGGGAACTGAAGCTTTCTTT. It yields the protein CASIATGGRGTEAFF.